This is a list of T cell receptor beta chains from one sample in a study of blood T cells in healthy people across ages. In TCRdb, the 5' RACE reads were re-called with MiXCR into one record per CDR3 protein. The sample yields some 700,000 distinct CDR3 sequences, 22% seen once. Sequencing input: blood. Receptors were obtained from a man in his 70s in good health. Each CDR3 is given with its conserved first and last residue. A D gene is named only where the DNA matches it firmly. A row's size may be missing; if present it is once, few, many or a size class.

abundance: few
d_gene: NA
j_gene: TRBJ1-1
v_gene: TRBV5-1
CDR3aa: CASRSTGTEAFF
CDR3nt: TGCGCCAGCAGGAGTACAGGGACCGAAGCTTTCTTT

abundance: few
d_gene: NA
j_gene: TRBJ1-6
v_gene: TRBV12-3/TRBV12-4
CDR3aa: CASSSGFGASPLHF
CDR3nt: TGTGCCAGCAGCTCCGGGTTTGGGGCTTCACCCCTCCACTTT

abundance: NA
d_gene: NA
j_gene: TRBJ2-2
v_gene: TRBV7-8
CDR3aa: CASSLQVVSTGELFF
CDR3nt: TGTGCCAGCAGCTTACAGGTGGTTAGCACCGGGGAGCTGTTTTTT

abundance: few
d_gene: TRBD1
j_gene: TRBJ2-1
v_gene: TRBV2
CDR3aa: CASRTGGWNEQFF
CDR3nt: TGTGCCAGCAGGACAGGGGGCTGGAATGAGCAGTTCTTC

abundance: NA
d_gene: TRBD1
j_gene: TRBJ1-1
v_gene: TRBV6-6
CDR3aa: CASSYPTGGPEAFF
CDR3nt: TGTGCCAGCAGTTACCCGACAGGGGGCCCTGAAGCTTTCTTT

abundance: few
d_gene: NA
j_gene: TRBJ2-2
v_gene: TRBV5-1
CDR3aa: CASSLRGRSNTGELFF
CDR3nt: TGCGCCAGCAGCTTGAGAGGCAGGTCGAACACCGGGGAGCTGTTTTTT

abundance: NA
d_gene: NA
j_gene: TRBJ2-3
v_gene: TRBV12-3/TRBV12-4
CDR3aa: CASKVFDTQYF
CDR3nt: TGTGCCAGCAAGGTTTTTGATACGCAGTATTTT

abundance: NA
d_gene: TRBD1
j_gene: TRBJ1-4
v_gene: TRBV7-7
CDR3aa: CASSRTGGANEKLFF
CDR3nt: TGTGCCAGCAGCAGAACAGGGGGCGCAAATGAAAAACTGTTTTTT

abundance: many
d_gene: NA
j_gene: TRBJ2-1
v_gene: TRBV9
CDR3aa: CASSVEGNQNEQFF
CDR3nt: TGTGCCAGCAGCGTAGAGGGCAACCAAAATGAGCAGTTCTTC

abundance: NA
d_gene: TRBD1
j_gene: TRBJ1-5
v_gene: TRBV4-1
CDR3aa: CASSQDPGGRNQPQHF
CDR3nt: TGCGCCAGCAGCCAAGACCCAGGGGGAAGGAATCAGCCCCAGCATTTT

abundance: NA
d_gene: TRBD2
j_gene: TRBJ2-5
v_gene: TRBV29-1
CDR3aa: CSVEGTSGAETQYF
CDR3nt: TGCAGCGTTGAGGGGACTAGCGGGGCCGAGACCCAGTACTTC

abundance: few
d_gene: NA
j_gene: TRBJ1-2
v_gene: TRBV28
CDR3aa: CASRNSNYGYTF
CDR3nt: TGTGCCAGCAGGAACAGTAACTATGGCTACACCTTC

abundance: NA
d_gene: NA
j_gene: TRBJ2-2
v_gene: TRBV10-3
CDR3aa: CAISESLVLTGELFF
CDR3nt: TGTGCCATCAGTGAGTCTTTGGTCCTCACCGGGGAGCTGTTTTTT

abundance: NA
d_gene: NA
j_gene: TRBJ2-4
v_gene: TRBV3-1
CDR3aa: CASSQGANRDNIQYF
CDR3nt: TGTGCCAGCAGCCAAGGGGCCAACAGGGACAACATTCAGTACTTC

abundance: NA
d_gene: NA
j_gene: TRBJ2-7
v_gene: TRBV5-1
CDR3aa: CASSYATETYEQYF
CDR3nt: TGCGCCAGCAGCTACGCGACTGAAACCTACGAGCAGTACTTC

abundance: NA
d_gene: TRBD2
j_gene: TRBJ2-3
v_gene: TRBV20-1
CDR3aa: CSAELLAGDADTQYF
CDR3nt: TGCAGTGCTGAACTCCTAGCGGGAGATGCAGATACGCAGTATTTT

abundance: NA
d_gene: NA
j_gene: TRBJ1-1
v_gene: TRBV5-1
CDR3aa: CASSLDRAEMNTEAFF
CDR3nt: TGCGCCAGCAGCTTGGACAGGGCGGAGATGAACACTGAAGCTTTCTTT

abundance: few
d_gene: TRBD1
j_gene: TRBJ2-1
v_gene: TRBV13
CDR3aa: CASSLRGQGASYNEQFF
CDR3nt: TGTGCCAGCAGCTTAAGGGGACAGGGGGCGTCCTACAATGAGCAGTTCTTC

abundance: few
d_gene: NA
j_gene: TRBJ2-6
v_gene: TRBV5-1
CDR3aa: CASSEGQHSGANVLTF
CDR3nt: TGCGCCAGCAGCGAAGGACAGCACTCTGGGGCCAACGTCCTGACTTTC

abundance: many
d_gene: NA
j_gene: TRBJ2-1
v_gene: TRBV28
CDR3aa: CASSSQEGGYNEQFF
CDR3nt: TGTGCCAGCAGTTCGCAAGAGGGAGGATACAATGAGCAGTTCTTC

abundance: NA
d_gene: TRBD2
j_gene: TRBJ2-5
v_gene: TRBV5-1
CDR3aa: CASSQIAGAEETQYF
CDR3nt: TGCGCCAGCAGCCAGATAGCGGGGGCCGAAGAGACCCAGTACTTC

abundance: NA
d_gene: NA
j_gene: TRBJ1-1
v_gene: TRBV6-5
CDR3aa: CASSYALRGNTEAFF
CDR3nt: TGTGCCAGCAGTTATGCTCTCAGGGGGAACACTGAAGCTTTCTTT

abundance: NA
d_gene: NA
j_gene: TRBJ1-1
v_gene: TRBV20-1
CDR3aa: CSAPEGDRTEAFF
CDR3nt: TGCAGTGCTCCGGAGGGCGATAGGACTGAAGCTTTCTTT

abundance: few
d_gene: TRBD1
j_gene: TRBJ2-5
v_gene: TRBV5-1
CDR3aa: CASSFRTGQETQYF
CDR3nt: TGCGCCAGCAGCTTTAGGACAGGCCAAGAGACCCAGTACTTC

abundance: many
d_gene: NA
j_gene: TRBJ1-2
v_gene: TRBV12-3/TRBV12-4
CDR3aa: CASSFGQGNGYTF
CDR3nt: TGTGCCAGCAGTTTTGGCCAGGGGAATGGCTACACCTTC

abundance: many
d_gene: NA
j_gene: TRBJ2-3
v_gene: TRBV5-1
CDR3aa: CASSLEGATDTQYF
CDR3nt: TGCGCCAGCAGCTTGGAAGGGGCTACAGATACGCAGTATTTT

abundance: NA
d_gene: TRBD2
j_gene: TRBJ2-1
v_gene: TRBV28
CDR3aa: CASSWRGGPFYNEQFF
CDR3nt: TGTGCCAGCAGTTGGCGGGGGGGGCCCTTCTACAATGAGCAGTTCTTC

abundance: NA
d_gene: NA
j_gene: TRBJ2-1
v_gene: TRBV6-5
CDR3aa: CASSYDRGQNNEQFF
CDR3nt: TGTGCCAGCAGTTACGACCGCGGACAGAACAATGAGCAGTTCTTC

abundance: few
d_gene: NA
j_gene: TRBJ2-3
v_gene: TRBV29-1
CDR3aa: CSVRHSFALHDTQYF
CDR3nt: TGCAGCGTCCGACACAGCTTTGCGTTACACGATACGCAGTATTTT

abundance: many
d_gene: NA
j_gene: TRBJ2-3
v_gene: TRBV15
CDR3aa: CATSPLGTDTQYF
CDR3nt: TGTGCCACCAGTCCCTTGGGGACGGATACGCAGTATTTT

abundance: few
d_gene: NA
j_gene: TRBJ2-1
v_gene: TRBV7-6
CDR3aa: CASSLVRGDEQFF
CDR3nt: TGTGCCAGCAGCTTAGTTCGAGGCGATGAGCAGTTCTTC

abundance: NA
d_gene: TRBD2
j_gene: TRBJ2-1
v_gene: TRBV6-1
CDR3aa: CASSAGTSGSNEQFF
CDR3nt: TGTGCCAGCAGTGCAGGGACTAGCGGGTCCAATGAGCAGTTCTTC

abundance: few
d_gene: NA
j_gene: TRBJ2-7
v_gene: TRBV29-1
CDR3aa: CSTQGPYEQYF
CDR3nt: TGCAGCACCCAGGGGCCCTACGAGCAGTACTTC

abundance: few
d_gene: NA
j_gene: TRBJ2-2
v_gene: TRBV2
CDR3aa: CASSPGVVGELFF
CDR3nt: TGTGCCAGCAGCCCAGGGGTGGTCGGGGAGCTGTTTTTT

abundance: few
d_gene: TRBD1
j_gene: TRBJ2-3
v_gene: TRBV20-1
CDR3aa: CSASGDRGRTRADTQYF
CDR3nt: TGCAGTGCTAGTGGGGACAGGGGGCGGACTCGCGCAGATACGCAGTATTTT

abundance: NA
d_gene: NA
j_gene: TRBJ2-3
v_gene: TRBV20-1
CDR3aa: CSAREARGTDTQYF
CDR3nt: TGCAGTGCTAGAGAAGCTAGGGGCACAGATACGCAGTATTTT

abundance: NA
d_gene: TRBD1
j_gene: TRBJ1-1
v_gene: TRBV28
CDR3aa: CASSLTRDRALNTEAFF
CDR3nt: TGTGCCAGCAGTTTGACCCGGGACAGGGCACTGAACACTGAAGCTTTCTTT

abundance: few
d_gene: NA
j_gene: TRBJ1-3
v_gene: TRBV30
CDR3aa: CAWMERGRNTIYF
CDR3nt: TGTGCCTGGATGGAAAGGGGGAGAAACACCATATATTTT

abundance: NA
d_gene: TRBD2
j_gene: TRBJ2-3
v_gene: TRBV5-1
CDR3aa: CASSSGTSGWYQDTDTQYF
CDR3nt: TGCGCCAGCAGCTCCGGGACTAGCGGGTGGTACCAGGACACAGATACGCAGTATTTT

abundance: NA
d_gene: TRBD2
j_gene: TRBJ2-1
v_gene: TRBV12-3/TRBV12-4
CDR3aa: CASSSSASGINEQFF
CDR3nt: TGTGCCAGCAGTTCATCCGCTAGCGGGATCAATGAGCAGTTCTTC

abundance: NA
d_gene: NA
j_gene: TRBJ2-5
v_gene: TRBV9
CDR3aa: CASSVGAAYFQETQYF
CDR3nt: TGTGCCAGCAGCGTAGGGGCGGCTTACTTCCAAGAGACCCAGTACTTC

abundance: NA
d_gene: NA
j_gene: TRBJ2-7
v_gene: TRBV28
CDR3aa: CASRTRDTTYEQYF
CDR3nt: TGTGCCAGCAGGACCCGGGACACTACCTACGAGCAGTACTTC

abundance: NA
d_gene: TRBD1
j_gene: TRBJ2-1
v_gene: TRBV27
CDR3aa: CAGKGGQGNFNEQFF
CDR3nt: TGTGCCGGAAAAGGCGGACAGGGAAATTTCAATGAGCAGTTCTTC

abundance: NA
d_gene: NA
j_gene: TRBJ1-3
v_gene: TRBV12-3/TRBV12-4
CDR3aa: CASTIPGASSGNTIYF
CDR3nt: TGTGCCAGCACCATTCCAGGGGCCAGTTCTGGAAACACCATATATTTT

abundance: many
d_gene: NA
j_gene: TRBJ1-4
v_gene: TRBV12-3/TRBV12-4
CDR3aa: CASSLGEKLFF
CDR3nt: TGTGCCAGCAGTTTAGGTGAAAAACTGTTTTTT